These T cell receptor beta chains were read from a single sample in a study of neoadjuvant anti-PD-1 for oral cavity cancer. Assay: immunoSEQ multiplex PCR; the TCRdb copy retains only in-frame clones and omits some. The sample contains under 15,000 clones, 55% to 70% of which appear only once. The sequences come from tumor tissue, collected before nivolumab (anti-PD-1) treatment. The origin of the receptors is a person aged 40-85 years with oral cavity squamous cell carcinoma. The donor label of this sample is uncertain. Each CDR3 is given with its conserved first and last residue.

cdr3_length v_call cdr3_aa
15 TRBV5-1 CASSYPTVTGNTIYF
13 TRBV27 CASGTGMNTEAFF
15 TRBV5-1 CASSSKTNRGYEQYF
15 TRBV19 CASSIEGGGTDTQYF
13 TRBV5-1 CASSLVQEGGKFF
13 TRBV11-3 CASSLRITDTQYF
12 TRBV5-1 CASTSDQETQYF
15 TRBV6-1 CASSERTGLLKLAFF
15 TRBV2 CASSEAGVAADTQYF
14 TRBV6-6 CASRSGLGNTEAFF
18 TRBV19 CATSPLRGTGGFNSPLHF
11 TRBV4-2 CASSQNYGYTF
14 TRBV6-6 CASSYSDRATEAFF
13 TRBV15 CATTWTWDTEAFF
14 TRBV6-1 CASSTRDREYGYTF
14 TRBV2 CASRRDSEREKLFF
12 TRBV2 CASLWRYNEQFF
12 TRBV10-2 CASTEGAGEQFF
15 TRBV5-1 CASSLLAGKQETQYF
15 TRBV6-5 CASSYFGTSGGLQYF
15 TRBV7-2 CASSWDNPRQETQYF
15 TRBV2 CASTAGTGGRQPQHF
12 TRBV6-5 CASSYGGAGYTF
13 TRBV25-1 CASRLQGGETQYF
15 TRBV5-4 CASSPGLIEAYEQYF
17 TRBV5-4 CASSLPSTGTAGEKLFF
15 TRBV6-6 CASSYNRGGGYEQYF
16 TRBV10-1 CASSESNNWDHTEAFF
12 TRBV18 CASSPRLHEQFF
15 TRBV5-1 CASSPTSEVKNIQYF
12 TRBV16 CASSQSRAGYTF
14 TRBV11-2 CASSLVGTDSPLHF
16 TRBV27 CASRVTGLTALGGYTF
16 TRBV5-1 CASSGLAGGITDTQYF
17 TRBV4-1 CASSRDKGGQSNEKLFF
14 TRBV7-3 CASSQGTGVETQYF
10 TRBV9 CASSGNEQFF
12 TRBV6-5 CASKVGNYGYTF
14 TRBV6-4 CASSSGTSNSPLHF
15 TRBV7-9 CASSVVPKSTDTQYF
17 TRBV2 CASSSQGTSGRADTQYF
13 TRBV29-1 CSVADRGTETQYF